The 5 T cell receptor beta chains reported below all come from one sample, sequenced in a study of blood T cell repertoires in COVID-19. TCRdb's table, derived via immunoSEQ multiplex PCR, lists solely in-frame clones and lacks some. The sample holds approximately 100,000 clones, approximately 89% seen once. Sequencing was done on a sample of peripheral blood. Receptors originate from a woman aged 25 to 39 with acute or convalescent COVID-19.

V is TRBV3-1 (or the pseudogene TRBV3-2) and J is TRBJ2-3; 10 bases map to TRBD1. After removal of 1 base from V and 6 bases from J, the junction contained 1 base not matched to a gene. Looked up from germline, CDR1 is LGHDT and CDR2 is YNNKEL (reference sequence). The CDR3 loop spans 14 amino acids. CDR3 coding DNA: TGTGCCAGCAGCCAAGGGACAGGGGGGGATACGCAGTATTTT. Amino acid sequence: CASSQGTGGDTQYF.

The chain combines TRBV6-4 with TRBJ1-1; D possibly corresponds to TRBD1 (5 bases). V lost 0 bases and J lost 5, with 7 bases in between. This CDR3 has 13 residues. CDR1 and CDR2 (germline): MRHNA, SNTAGT. The CDR3 is CASSDSGGTEAFF. CDR3 DNA sequence: TGTGCCAGCAGTGACTCCGGGGGGACTGAAGCTTTCTTT.

Concerning this clone: The same CDR3 also results from other DNA sequences found in this sample. V gene TRBV5-1 combines with J gene TRBJ2-2; D unclear. Germline CDR1 SGHRS, CDR2 YFSETQ. The CDR3 is made up of 14 amino acids. The germline V and J ends were trimmed by 0 bases and 1 base, with 4 bases remaining between them. Here the CDR3 reads CASSLGQNTGELFF. DNA of the CDR3: TGCGCCAGCAGCTTGGGACAGAACACCGGGGAGCTGTTTTTT. Variable domain in full (rest from reference TRBV5-1 and TRBJ2-2): KAGVTQTPRYLIKTRGQQVTLSCSPISGHRSVSWYQQTPGQGLQFLFEYFSETQRNKGNFPGRFSGRQFSNSRSEMNVSTLELGDSALYLCASSLGQNTGELFFGEGSRLTVL.

In DNA form, the CDR3 reads TGCAGCGTTTCGGGACAGGGGAGGACTGAAGCTTTCTTT. Amino acids: CSVSGQGRTEAFF. The rearrangement links TRBV29-1 to TRBJ1-1; TRBD1 matches 10 bases. The CDR3 loop spans 13 amino acids. The junction had 5 bases not matched to a gene; V was cut back by 5 bases and J by 5 bases. Germline loops: CDR1 SQVTM, CDR2 ANQGSEA.

V is TRBV7-8 and J is TRBJ1-5; D is undetermined. CDR3 length equals 16 residues. Germline V gene lookup returns CDR1 SGHVS and CDR2 FQNEAQ. V lost 1 base and J 3 bases, leaving 13 bases between the germline ends. The DNA of the CDR3 is TGTGCCAGCAGCTTAGATGCCCAGATCCTCAATCAGCCCCAGCATTTT. Protein sequence: CASSLDAQILNQPQHF.